These 4 T cell receptor beta chains came from one sample sequenced in a study of OX40 agonist ivuxolimab in advanced cancers. Some clones are missing from TCRdb's copy, which holds only in-frame ones; the method was immunoSEQ multiplex PCR. Of roughly 140,000 clones in the sample, 90% to 95% were seen once. This material consisted of CD4+ or CD8+ T cells sorted from blood, taken in a trial of the OX40 agonist ivuxolimab. These receptors were obtained from an adult with an advanced solid tumor such as melanoma, head and neck, liver or kidney cancer.

The gene calls are TRBV6-6 and TRBJ2-1; D remains ambiguous. With 4 bases removed from V and 5 bases from J, the gap between germline ends came to 12 bases. From germline, CDR1 is MNHNY and CDR2 SVGAGI (reference sequence). This CDR3 comprises 14 residues. CDR3 region: CASSLSFLHNEQFF. The CDR3 bases are TGTGCCAGCAGTTTGTCTTTCCTCCACAATGAGCAGTTCTTC.

The chain couples TRBV12-1 to TRBJ1-1. TRBV12-1 is listed as a pseudogene. The CDR3 runs to 13 residues. The CDR3 region is CASSAGLSAEAFF. Here the CDR3 DNA reads TGTGCCAGCAGCGCAGGGCTTAGCGCTGAAGCTTTCTTT.

This clone was detected only once. V usage is TRBV2 and J usage is TRBJ2-7; maybe TRBD1 (6 bases). Germline values: CDR1 SNHLY, CDR2 FYNNEI. Trimming removed 8 bases at V and 7 bases at J, with 30 bases between. The CDR3 contains 17 residues. The CDR3 DNA follows: TGTGCCAGCTCCGGACTTAGATTGGACAGCGCTACGGGGGAGCAGTACTTC. This translates into CASSGLRLDSATGEQYF. Complete variable domain (other parts from reference TRBV2 and TRBJ2-7): EPEVTQTPSHQVTQMGQEVILRCVPISNHLYFYWYRQILGQKVEFLVSFYNNEISEKSEIFDDQFSVERPDGSNFTLKIRSTKLEDSAMYFCASSGLRLDSATGEQYFGPGTRLTVT.

This clone has just one count. The CDR3 reads CASGLDGYGYTF. CDR3 bases: TGTGCTAGTGGTTTGGATGGGTATGGCTACACCTTC. The chain is built from TRBV12-5 and TRBJ1-2; no definite D call. Germline loops: CDR1 LGHNT, CDR2 FRNRAP. This CDR3 comprises 12 residues. Trimming removed 1 base at V and 5 bases at J, with 5 bases between.